What follows are 16 T cell receptor beta chains derived from one specimen sequenced in a study of cytomegalovirus exposure and HLA in healthy donors. A multiplex PCR was run with 60 Vbeta primers and 13 Jbeta primers. The assay was immunoSEQ multiplex PCR, and TCRdb's table has in-frame clones only and misses some. The sample gives 75,000 to 100,000 clones, 60% to 80% of which show up once; 2.5% to 3.5% is in the top ten. Material: PBMCs. The receptors stem from a man aged 55-75 years in good health and CMV-seronegative.

The CDR3 DNA follows: TGTGCCAGCAGCCCGGACGAGGGCGCGGACTACTATGGCTACACCTTC. This codes for CASSPDEGADYYGYTF. This rearrangement joins TRBV5-6 to TRBJ1-2; no clear D. V was pared by 4 bases and J by 3 bases, with 19 bases between. CDR1 and CDR2 (germline): SGHDT, YYEEEE. CDR3 size: 16 residues.

This chain connects TRBV10-2 to TRBJ1-1; unclear D gene. This CDR3 has 17 amino acids. CDR1 is WSHSY, CDR2 SAAADI, per germline. V dropped 8 bases and J dropped 0 bases, with 22 bases sitting between them. The CDR3 protein is CASASPRRRRLNTEAFF. In DNA form, the CDR3 reads TGCGCCAGCGCTTCCCCCCGGAGGAGACGGTTGAACACTGAAGCTTTCTTT.

V and J are TRBV6-6 and TRBJ1-5; TRBD1 matches at 8 bases. Germline loops: CDR1 MNHNY, CDR2 SVGAGI (reference sequence). This CDR3 spans 15 amino acids. V lost 6 bases to trimming and J lost 3 bases; unmatched junction nucleotides: 7. CDR3 DNA: TGTGCCAGCAGATCGGACAGGGTGGCCAATCAGCCCCAGCATTTT. Translated, it gives CASRSDRVANQPQHF.

In this sample, this clone turned up once. This sequence joins TRBV10-2 and TRBJ2-7; 8 nucleotides agree with TRBD1. This CDR3 is 14 amino acids long. The J segment lost 2 bases and the V segment lost 6 bases, leaving 6 bases of the junction unmatched. Germline lookup yields CDR1 WSHSY and CDR2 SAAADI. CDR3 DNA: TGCGCCAGCAGCCGACAGGGGAGGACCTACGAGCAGTACTTC. Protein: CASSRQGRTYEQYF.

V is TRBV10-3 and J is TRBJ1-1; the match to TRBD1 covers 8 bases. This CDR3 is 15 amino acids long. Losses at the gene ends were 3 bases for V and 4 bases for J; bases not matched to a gene: 7. CDR1 and CDR2 (germline): ENHRY, SYGVKD. The CDR3 loop is CAISDRTGRVTEAFF. CDR3 coding DNA: TGTGCCATCAGTGACCGGACAGGGCGGGTCACTGAAGCTTTCTTT.

The V call is TRBV5-6, the J call TRBJ1-2, with D possibly matching TRBD1 (5 bases). The CDR3 loop spans 14 amino acids. CDR1 and CDR2 from the germline V gene are SGHDT and YYEEEE. The V gene lost 4 bases and the J gene lost 3 bases, with 13 bases spanning the gap. In nucleotides, the CDR3 is TGTGCCAGCAGCCGCCAGGGCGGGGACTATGGCTACACCTTC. Its protein is CASSRQGGDYGYTF.

The rearrangement uses TRBV5-1 and TRBJ1-5, with D uncertain. In germline, CDR1 is SGHRS, CDR2 YFSETQ. The V gene lost 0 bases and the J gene lost 2 bases, with 9 bases spanning the gap. The CDR3 runs to 15 residues. This CDR3 is CASSLGLSGNQPQHF. The CDR3 DNA sequence: TGCGCCAGCAGCTTGGGCCTGTCGGGCAATCAGCCCCAGCATTTT. Variable domain in full (rest from reference TRBV5-1 and TRBJ1-5): KAGVTQTPRYLIKTRGQQVTLSCSPISGHRSVSWYQQTPGQGLQFLFEYFSETQRNKGNFPGRFSGRQFSNSRSEMNVSTLELGDSALYLCASSLGLSGNQPQHFGDGTRLSIL.

The CDR3 sequence is CASTQDNYGYTF. In DNA, the CDR3 is TGTGCCAGCACCCAGGATAACTATGGCTACACCTTC. This sequence joins TRBV6-1 and TRBJ1-2; D gene unclear. Trimming left V 7 bases short and J 1 base short, with 7 bases between. The CDR3 covers 12 residues. Germline-derived CDR1 and CDR2 are MNHNS and SASEGT.

The CDR3 DNA reads TGTGCTAGTGGCCACAATCGACAGGGATCTTTCTTGGAGCAGTACTTC. Translating it yields CASGHNRQGSFLEQYF. The rearrangement uses TRBV12-5 and TRBJ2-7, with 7 bases lining up with TRBD1. J lost 7 bases, V lost 6 bases, and 18 bases had no gene match. The CDR3 spans 16 residues. CDR1 and CDR2 from the germline V gene are LGHNT and FRNRAP.

This clone was found a few times. V usage is TRBV7-6 and J usage is TRBJ1-1; TRBD1 might be the D (5 bases). The CDR3 is 14 amino acids. Per the germline V gene, CDR1 is SGHVS and CDR2 is FNYEAQ. The ends were cut back, 7 bases at V and 1 base at J, with 13 bases in the middle. The CDR3 DNA reads as TGTGCCAGCAACAAGGGGAGGGAGAACACTGAAGCTTTCTTT. Encoded protein: CASNKGRENTEAFF.

The chain uses TRBV7-9 and TRBJ1-5, with D maybe TRBD1 (6 bases). There are 16 residues in the CDR3. Germline CDR1 reads SEHNR; CDR2 reads FQNEAQ (reference sequence). Trimming shortened V by 1 base and J by 7 bases, and 17 bases separated the two germline ends. The CDR3, as DNA: TGTGCCAGCAGCTTAGGGGGGGGCAGGGGCAGACAGCCCCAGCATTTT. Translated: CASSLGGGRGRQPQHF.

In this sample, this clone turned up a few times. The CDR3 coding sequence is TGTGCCAGCAGCGTGACACATTTCTGGGATTCACCCCTCCACTTT. This gives the protein CASSVTHFWDSPLHF. The V call is TRBV9, the J call TRBJ1-6; D remains unclear. Germline-derived CDR1 and CDR2 are SGDLS and YYNGEE. Trimming took 2 bases from V and 8 from J, leaving 14 bases between them. The CDR3 has 15 residues.

This clone is a singleton in its sample. The chain carries TRBV6-1 and TRBJ2-7; a possible D gene is TRBD1 (5 bases). V dropped 7 bases and J dropped 3 bases, with 19 bases sitting between them. Germline CDR1 is MNHNS and CDR2 is SASEGT. This CDR3 is built from 15 residues. CDR3: CASNPLGFTGYEQYF. The DNA for the CDR3 is TGTGCCAGCAATCCTCTAGGGTTCACAGGCTACGAGCAGTACTTC.

As regards this clone: A junction end diverges from the germline sequence, so it may reflect a read error. The V gene is TRBV7-9, the J gene TRBJ2-1; D may be TRBD1 (6 bases). The CDR3 is made up of 15 amino acids. Looked up from germline, CDR1 is SEHNR and CDR2 is FQNEAQ (reference sequence). The CDR3 region is CSSSLRGSSYNEQFF. CDR3 DNA: TGTTCCAGCAGCTTAAGGGGGAGCTCCTACAATGAGCAGTTCTTC.

The sample holds a few counts of this clone. The J gene is TRBJ1-5, the V gene TRBV19; 8 nucleotides match TRBD1. The CDR3 spans 13 residues. In germline, CDR1 is LNHDA, CDR2 SQIVND (reference sequence). V dropped 8 bases and J dropped 2; count of bases not matched to a gene: 2. The CDR3 is CASSDRGNQPQHF. CDR3 bases: TGTGCCAGTTCGGACAGGGGCAATCAGCCCCAGCATTTT.

The V call is TRBV18, the J call TRBJ1-5; possibly TRBD1 for D (5 bases). The length of the CDR3 is 17 residues. V was shortened by 1 base and J by 3 bases, with 16 bases between the two germline ends. Germline V gene lookup returns CDR1 KGHSH and CDR2 LQKENI. CDR3 in DNA: TGTGCCAGCTCACCACTACCTGGAGGGGATCCCAATCAGCCCCAGCATTTT. This gives the protein CASSPLPGGDPNQPQHF.